A single sample gave rise to the 21 T cell receptor beta chains below, sequenced in a study of technical replicates of blood from a few donors. The table came from immunoSEQ multiplex PCR; TCRdb's copy has only in-frame clones and leaves some out. Among tens of thousands of clones listed, approximately 92% were seen once. The sequencing sample was made of PBMCs. These receptors came from a human donor in good health. Some clones in this sample may be carry-over from other donors' samples.

This rearrangement joins TRBV23-1 to TRBJ1-2; no clear D gene. TRBV23-1 is identified as an open reading frame with a role that is uncertain. Deletions cut 3 bases from V and 1 base from J, with 9 bases between. This CDR3 spans 14 amino acids. CDR3 nucleotides: TGCGCCAGCAGTCAGAGGAATGATAACTATGGCTACACCTTC. It is translated as CASSQRNDNYGYTF.

This clone appeared once. This chain joins TRBV2 and TRBJ2-7; 7 nucleotides line up with TRBD1. V shed 5 bases, J shed 0 bases, and the junction held 4 bases outside the gene matches. Looked up from germline, CDR1 is SNHLY and CDR2 is FYNNEI. The CDR3 covers 14 residues. For the CDR3, the DNA is TGTGCCAGCAGTCGGGACAGAAGCTCCTACGAGCAGTACTTC. Residues: CASSRDRSSYEQYF. Supplemented by reference TRBV2 and TRBJ2-7, the full variable domain reads EPEVTQTPSHQVTQMGQEVILRCVPISNHLYFYWYRQILGQKVEFLVSFYNNEISEKSEIFDDQFSVERPDGSNFTLKIRSTKLEDSAMYFCASSRDRSSYEQYFGPGTRLTVT.

In this sample, this clone turned up once. This rearrangement joins TRBV6-5 to TRBJ1-4; D is perhaps TRBD1 (5 bases). From germline, CDR1 is MNHEY and CDR2 SVGAGI. V was shortened by 4 bases and J by 8 bases, with 14 bases between the two germline ends. This CDR3 region has 14 residues. CDR3 in amino acids: CASSFWRGGEKLFF. Here the CDR3 DNA reads TGTGCCAGCAGTTTTTGGAGGGGCGGAGAAAAACTGTTTTTT.

The chain recombines TRBV5-6 with TRBJ2-3; 9 nucleotides line up with TRBD2. V was pared by 2 bases and J by 6 bases, with 4 bases of the junction left unmatched. The germline V gene has CDR1 SGHDT and CDR2 YYEEEE. The CDR3 runs to 14 residues. The CDR3 sequence: CASSLAGGVDTQYF. The CDR3, as DNA: TGTGCCAGCAGCTTAGCGGGAGGTGTTGATACGCAGTATTTT.

The gene calls are TRBV6-1 and TRBJ2-1, with 11 bases matching TRBD2. After removal of 3 bases from V and 10 bases from J, the junction contained 17 bases not matched to a gene. Germline-derived CDR1 and CDR2 are MNHNS and SASEGT. CDR3 length: 18 amino acids. CDR3 sequence: CASSDELAGVPVAREQFF. The CDR3 nucleotides are TGTGCCAGCAGTGACGAACTAGCGGGGGTGCCGGTCGCAAGGGAGCAGTTCTTC.

The CDR3 is CASRRQGAGYEQYF. CDR3 DNA: TGCGCCAGCAGACGACAGGGGGCCGGCTACGAGCAGTACTTC. This chain uses TRBV5-1 with TRBJ2-7, with TRBD1 matching 10 bases. Trimming removed 5 bases from V and 3 bases from J; junction bases left unmatched: 5. This CDR3 spans 14 amino acids. Germline CDR1 and CDR2: SGHRS and YFSETQ.

The rearrangement links TRBV7-7 to TRBJ2-7, with a weak D call TRBD1 (6 bases). The germline V and J ends were trimmed by 1 base and 1 base, with 11 bases remaining between them. This CDR3 contains 15 residues. The germline CDR1 and CDR2 sequences are SSHAT and FNYEAQ (reference sequence). CDR3 bases: TGTGCCAGCAGCTTAGGGACAGACGGTTCCTACGAGCAGTACTTC. Its translation is CASSLGTDGSYEQYF.

The chain carries TRBV5-6 and TRBJ1-1; D call uncertain. Trimming cost V 6 bases and J 4 bases, with 19 bases left between them. CDR3 length: 15 amino acids. Germline V gene sequence: CDR1 SGHDT, CDR2 YYEEEE. This CDR3 reads CASKKRGGGSTEAFF. CDR3 coding DNA: TGTGCCAGCAAAAAACGCGGTGGAGGTAGCACTGAAGCTTTCTTT.

V gene TRBV6-6 combines with J gene TRBJ1-4; TRBD1 matches at 7 bases. The CDR3 contains 12 residues. The ends lost 5 bases at V and 8 bases at J; junction bases unmatched: 2. Germline values: CDR1 MNHNY, CDR2 SVGAGI (reference sequence). CDR3 region: CASSTGQEKLFF. In DNA form, the CDR3 reads TGTGCCAGCAGTACGGGACAGGAAAAACTGTTTTTT.

The chain has TRBV6-5 and TRBJ2-7; 10 bases match TRBD2. J was trimmed by 3 bases and V by 6 bases; bases with no gene match: 8. The CDR3 length is 15 residues. Germline CDR1 MNHEY, CDR2 SVGAGI. The CDR3 loop is CASRRVAGGGYEQYF. The CDR3 DNA follows: TGTGCCAGCAGACGCGTAGCGGGGGGAGGCTACGAGCAGTACTTC.

The genes are TRBV14 and TRBJ1-1; the match to TRBD1 covers 8 bases. The CDR3 has 14 amino acids. The V and J ends lost 4 bases and 4 bases, in that order; junction bases with no gene match: 5. Germline CDR1 SGHDN, CDR2 FVKESK. CDR3 nucleotide sequence: TGTGCCAGCAGCCCCAACAGGGGGGGCACTGAAGCTTTCTTT. This translates into CASSPNRGGTEAFF.

V usage is TRBV14 and J usage is TRBJ1-1; TRBD1 matches 10 bases. The V segment lost 2 bases and the J segment 5 bases; nucleotides outside the gene matches: 8. CDR1 and CDR2 from the germline V gene are SGHDN and FVKESK. CDR3 size: 16 residues. In nucleotides, the CDR3 is TGTGCCAGCAGCCAAACCATCGGGACAGGGGATACTGAAGCTTTCTTT. Its translation: CASSQTIGTGDTEAFF.

The chain carries TRBV19 and TRBJ1-5, with TRBD1 matching 8 bases. Trimming at V came to 5 bases and at J to 6 bases, leaving 6 bases not matched to a gene. Germline-derived CDR1 and CDR2 are LNHDA and SQIVND (reference sequence). This CDR3 is 14 amino acids long. In DNA form, the CDR3 reads TGTGCCAGTAGTTCCGGACAGGGTCGTCAGCCCCAGCATTTT. Protein sequence: CASSSGQGRQPQHF. Supplemented by reference TRBV19 and TRBJ1-5, the full variable domain reads DGGITQSPKYLFRKEGQNVTLSCEQNLNHDAMYWYRQDPGQGLRLIYYSQIVNDFQKGDIAEGYSVSREKKESFPLTVTSAQKNPTAFYLCASSSGQGRQPQHFGDGTRLSIL.

The chain is built from TRBV5-4 and TRBJ2-7, with 8 bases matching TRBD2. CDR1 and CDR2 (germline): SGHNT, YYREEE (reference sequence). J gave up 7 bases and V 4 bases, and 10 bases lay outside the gene matches. The CDR3 runs 14 residues. The CDR3 DNA sequence: TGTGCCAGCAGCGTACGAGCGGGGGCCGGGGAGCAGTACTTC. Residues: CASSVRAGAGEQYF.

J is TRBJ2-1 and V is TRBV9; TRBD2 aligns across 9 bases. The CDR3 contains 15 residues. The V gene end was trimmed by 0 bases and the J gene end by 10 bases; junction bases not matched to a gene: 8. CDR1 and CDR2 (germline): SGDLS, YYNGEE. This CDR3 is CASSVDGASGIEQFF. CDR3 sequence (DNA): TGTGCCAGCAGCGTAGATGGTGCTAGCGGGATCGAGCAGTTCTTC.

This sequence joins TRBV7-9 and TRBJ2-2, with TRBD1 matching over 10 bases. V trimming: 4 bases; J trimming: 1 base; junction bases outside the gene matches: 3. The CDR3 runs 16 residues. The germline V gene has CDR1 SEHNR and CDR2 FQNEAQ (reference sequence). Here the CDR3 reads CASSSRDRGNTGELFF. The DNA for the CDR3 is TGTGCCAGCAGCTCAAGGGACAGGGGGAACACCGGGGAGCTGTTTTTT.

This chain connects TRBV10-3 to TRBJ1-1; possibly TRBD1 for D (5 bases). Germline values: CDR1 ENHRY, CDR2 SYGVKD. The CDR3 spans 14 residues. V was cut by 7 bases and J by 1 base, with 13 bases left in between. The CDR3 loop is CAITQGQGNTEAFF. The CDR3 nucleotides read TGTGCCATCACCCAAGGGCAGGGGAACACTGAAGCTTTCTTT.

The chain joins TRBV6-5 to TRBJ2-5; D call uncertain. This CDR3 is built from 15 residues. CDR1 MNHEY and CDR2 SVGAGI come from the germline V gene. Trimming took off 0 bases at V and 5 bases at J, with 13 bases between the two ends. The CDR3: CASSYSRLPSETQYF. In nucleotides, the CDR3 is TGTGCCAGCAGTTACTCAAGACTCCCAAGCGAGACCCAGTACTTC.

This clone occurred once. V gene TRBV7-2 combines with J gene TRBJ2-7; 9 bases align to TRBD1. Losses at the gene ends were 6 bases for V and 3 bases for J; bases not matched to a gene: 3. This CDR3 has 13 residues. Germline V gene sequence: CDR1 SGHTA, CDR2 FQGNSA. CDR3 sequence: CASRPGQGYEQYF. The CDR3 nucleotides are TGTGCCAGCAGGCCGGGACAGGGCTACGAGCAGTACTTC.

The V gene is TRBV18, the J gene TRBJ2-3; weak D call: TRBD1 (5 bases). The CDR3 consists of 15 residues. V was clipped by 2 bases and J by 0 bases, with 9 bases between them. Per germline, CDR1 KGHSH and CDR2 LQKENI. This CDR3 reads CASSPAGHSTDTQYF. For the CDR3, the DNA is TGTGCCAGCTCACCAGCTGGACATAGCACAGATACGCAGTATTTT.

The rearrangement joins TRBV5-6 to TRBJ1-3, with D perhaps TRBD1 (6 bases). The CDR3 has 17 residues. V was clipped by 0 bases and J by 0 bases, with 13 bases between them. Germline values: CDR1 SGHDT, CDR2 YYEEEE. CDR3 in amino acids: CASSLDRTALSGNTIYF. Written as DNA, the CDR3 is TGTGCCAGCAGCTTGGACAGGACAGCGCTCTCTGGAAACACCATATATTTT.